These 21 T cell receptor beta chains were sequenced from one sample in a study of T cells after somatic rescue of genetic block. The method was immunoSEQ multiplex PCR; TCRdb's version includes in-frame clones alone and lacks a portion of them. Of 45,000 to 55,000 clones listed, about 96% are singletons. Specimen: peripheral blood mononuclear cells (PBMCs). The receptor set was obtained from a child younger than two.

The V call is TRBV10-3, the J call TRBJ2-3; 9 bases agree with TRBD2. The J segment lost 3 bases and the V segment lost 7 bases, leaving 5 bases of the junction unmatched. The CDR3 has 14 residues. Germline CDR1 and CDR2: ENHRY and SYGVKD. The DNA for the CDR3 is TGTGCCATCACTCCGGGACTAGCAACAGATACGCAGTATTTT. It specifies CAITPGLATDTQYF.

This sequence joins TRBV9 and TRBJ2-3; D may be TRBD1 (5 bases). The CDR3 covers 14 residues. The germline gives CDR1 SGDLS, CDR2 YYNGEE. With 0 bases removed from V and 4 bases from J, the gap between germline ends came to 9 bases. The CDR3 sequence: CASSVAGSADTQYF. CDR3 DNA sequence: TGTGCCAGCAGCGTAGCAGGGTCGGCAGATACGCAGTATTTT.

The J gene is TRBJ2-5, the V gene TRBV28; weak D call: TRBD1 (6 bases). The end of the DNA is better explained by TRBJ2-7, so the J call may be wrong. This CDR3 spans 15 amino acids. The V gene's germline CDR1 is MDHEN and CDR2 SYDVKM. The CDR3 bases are TGTGCCAGCAAGGTTTATCTGGGACACCAAATCGAGCAGTACTTC. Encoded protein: CASKVYLGHQIEQYF.

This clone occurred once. DNA for the CDR3: TGTGCCAGCTCACCAGGCAGTCAAGGGCAGTACTTC. Protein sequence: CASSPGSQGQYF. The V and J genes are TRBV18 and TRBJ2-5; D is ambiguous. The CDR3 has 12 residues. CDR1 is KGHSH and CDR2 is LQKENI in the germline V gene. Trimming pared 2 bases from V and 11 bases from J, leaving 12 bases between.

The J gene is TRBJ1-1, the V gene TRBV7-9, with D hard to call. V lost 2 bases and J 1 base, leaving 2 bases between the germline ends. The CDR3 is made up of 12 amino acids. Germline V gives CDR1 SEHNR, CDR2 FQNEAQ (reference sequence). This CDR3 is CASSLWNTEAFF. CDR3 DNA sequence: TGTGCCAGCAGCTTATGGAACACTGAAGCTTTCTTT.

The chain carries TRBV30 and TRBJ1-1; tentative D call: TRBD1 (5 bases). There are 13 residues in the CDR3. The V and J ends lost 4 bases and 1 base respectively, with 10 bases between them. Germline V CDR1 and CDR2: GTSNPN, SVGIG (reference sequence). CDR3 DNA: TGTGCCTGGAAGGGGACTCCGAACACTGAAGCTTTCTTT. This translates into CAWKGTPNTEAFF.

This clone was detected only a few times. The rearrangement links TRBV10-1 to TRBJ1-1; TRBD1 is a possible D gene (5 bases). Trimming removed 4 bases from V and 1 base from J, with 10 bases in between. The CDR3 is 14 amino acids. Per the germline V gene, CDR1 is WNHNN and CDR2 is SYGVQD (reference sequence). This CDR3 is CASSALGQNTEAFF. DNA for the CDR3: TGCGCCAGCAGTGCCCTAGGACAGAACACTGAAGCTTTCTTT.

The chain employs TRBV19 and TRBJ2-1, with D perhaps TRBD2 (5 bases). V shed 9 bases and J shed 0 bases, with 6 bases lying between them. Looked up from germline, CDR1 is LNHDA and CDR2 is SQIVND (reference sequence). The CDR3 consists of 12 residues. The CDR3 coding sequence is TGTGCCAGGGACTTCTCCTACAATGAGCAGTTCTTC. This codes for CARDFSYNEQFF.

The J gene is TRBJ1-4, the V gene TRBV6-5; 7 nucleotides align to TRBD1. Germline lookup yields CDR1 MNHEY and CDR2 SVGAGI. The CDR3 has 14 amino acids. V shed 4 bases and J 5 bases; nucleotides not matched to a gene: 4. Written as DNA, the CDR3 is TGTGCCAGCAGTTCCTCGACAGGGAATGAAAAACTGTTTTTT. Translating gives CASSSSTGNEKLFF.

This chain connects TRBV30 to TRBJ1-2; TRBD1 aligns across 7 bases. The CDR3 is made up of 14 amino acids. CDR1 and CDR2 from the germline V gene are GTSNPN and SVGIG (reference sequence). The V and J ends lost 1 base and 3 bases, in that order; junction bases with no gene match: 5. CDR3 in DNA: TGTGCCTGGAGTGCAGGGGGGCCACACTATGGCTACACCTTC. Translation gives CAWSAGGPHYGYTF.

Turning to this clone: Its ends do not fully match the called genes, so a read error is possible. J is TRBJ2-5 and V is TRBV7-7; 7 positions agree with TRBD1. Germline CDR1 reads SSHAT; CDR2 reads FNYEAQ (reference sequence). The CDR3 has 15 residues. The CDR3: CASSLARTGQETQYF. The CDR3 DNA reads TGTGCTAGCAGCTTAGCGAGGACAGGCCAAGAGACCCAGTACTTC.

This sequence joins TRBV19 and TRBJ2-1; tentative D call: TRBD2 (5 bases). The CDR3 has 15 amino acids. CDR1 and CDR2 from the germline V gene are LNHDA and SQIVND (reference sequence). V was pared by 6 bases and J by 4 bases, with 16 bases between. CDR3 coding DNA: TGTGCCAGTAGCCCAGCCGCGGGTCTTTACAATGAGCAGTTCTTC. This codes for CASSPAAGLYNEQFF.

CDR3 in DNA: TGTGCCAGCAGCCTGGGACTAGCGTCCTCCTACGAGCAGTACTTC. Encoded protein: CASSLGLASSYEQYF. The chain links TRBV7-2 to TRBJ2-7; 10 bases line up with TRBD2. The V segment lost 5 bases and the J segment 0 bases; nucleotides outside the gene matches: 4. This CDR3 has 15 residues. The germline V gene has CDR1 SGHTA and CDR2 FQGNSA. The variable domain in full, with the rest retrieved from reference TRBV7-2 and TRBJ2-7, is GAGVSQSPSNKVTEKGKDVELRCDPISGHTALYWYRQSLGQGLEFLIYFQGNSAPDKSGLPSDRFSAERTGGSVSTLTIQRTQQEDSAVYLCASSLGLASSYEQYFGPGTRLTVT.

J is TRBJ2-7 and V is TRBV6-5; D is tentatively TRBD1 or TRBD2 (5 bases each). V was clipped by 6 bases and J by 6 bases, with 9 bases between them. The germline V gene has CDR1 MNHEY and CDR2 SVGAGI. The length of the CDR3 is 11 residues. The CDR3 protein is CASRGVGEQYF. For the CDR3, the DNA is TGTGCCAGCAGGGGGGTAGGCGAGCAGTACTTC.

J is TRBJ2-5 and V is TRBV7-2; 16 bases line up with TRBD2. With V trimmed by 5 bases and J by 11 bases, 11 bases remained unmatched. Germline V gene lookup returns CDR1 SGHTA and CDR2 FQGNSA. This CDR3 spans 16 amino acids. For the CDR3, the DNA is TGTGCCAGCAGCCAAAGGGGACTAGCGGGAGGGCGGGAGCAGTACTTC. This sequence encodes CASSQRGLAGGREQYF.

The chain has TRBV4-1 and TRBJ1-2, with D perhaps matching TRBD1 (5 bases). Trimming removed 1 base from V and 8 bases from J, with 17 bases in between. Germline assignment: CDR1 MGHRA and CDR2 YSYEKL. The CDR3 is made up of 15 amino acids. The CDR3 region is CASSQVGQGLRGYTF. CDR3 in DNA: TGCGCCAGCAGCCAAGTTGGGCAGGGCCTGAGAGGCTACACCTTC.

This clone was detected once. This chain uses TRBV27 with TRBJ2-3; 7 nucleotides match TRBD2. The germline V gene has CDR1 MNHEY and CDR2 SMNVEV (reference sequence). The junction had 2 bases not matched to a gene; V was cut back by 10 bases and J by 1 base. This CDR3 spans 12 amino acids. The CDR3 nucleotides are TGTGCCACACGGGGGGGCACAGATACGCAGTATTTT. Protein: CATRGGTDTQYF.

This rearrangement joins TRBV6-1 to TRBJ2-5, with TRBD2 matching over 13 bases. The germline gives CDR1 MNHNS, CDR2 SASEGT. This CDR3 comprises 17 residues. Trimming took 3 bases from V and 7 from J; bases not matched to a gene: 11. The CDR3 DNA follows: TGTGCCAGCAGTGATTTCCCCGGGACTAGCGGGACTTCGACCCAGTACTTC. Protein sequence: CASSDFPGTSGTSTQYF.

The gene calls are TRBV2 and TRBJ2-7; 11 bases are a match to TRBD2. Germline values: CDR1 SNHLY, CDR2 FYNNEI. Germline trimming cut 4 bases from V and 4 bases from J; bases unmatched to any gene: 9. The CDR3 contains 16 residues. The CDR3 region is CASSVSVTSGIYEQYF. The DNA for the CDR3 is TGTGCCAGCAGTGTCTCAGTGACTAGCGGGATATACGAGCAGTACTTC.

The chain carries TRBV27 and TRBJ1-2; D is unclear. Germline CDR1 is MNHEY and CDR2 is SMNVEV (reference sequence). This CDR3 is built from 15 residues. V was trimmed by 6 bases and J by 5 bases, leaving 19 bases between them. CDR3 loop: CASREPGRGVYGYTF. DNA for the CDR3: TGTGCCAGCAGAGAACCGGGTCGTGGGGTTTATGGCTACACCTTC.

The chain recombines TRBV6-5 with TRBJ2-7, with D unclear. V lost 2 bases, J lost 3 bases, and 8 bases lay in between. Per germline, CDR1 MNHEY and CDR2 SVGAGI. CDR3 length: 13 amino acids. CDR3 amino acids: CASSYIMYYEQYF. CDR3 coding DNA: TGTGCCAGCAGTTACATAATGTACTACGAGCAGTACTTC.